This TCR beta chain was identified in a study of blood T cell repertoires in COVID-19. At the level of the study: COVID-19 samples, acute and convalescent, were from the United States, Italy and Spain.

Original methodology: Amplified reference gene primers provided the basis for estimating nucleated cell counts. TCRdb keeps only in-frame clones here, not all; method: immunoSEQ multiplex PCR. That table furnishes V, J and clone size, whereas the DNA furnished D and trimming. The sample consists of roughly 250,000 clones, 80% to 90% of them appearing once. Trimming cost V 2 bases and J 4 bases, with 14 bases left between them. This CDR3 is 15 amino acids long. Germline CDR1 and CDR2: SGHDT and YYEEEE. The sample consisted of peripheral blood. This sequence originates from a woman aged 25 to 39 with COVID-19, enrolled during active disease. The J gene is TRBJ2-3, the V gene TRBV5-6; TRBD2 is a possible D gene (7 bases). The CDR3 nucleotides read TGTGCCAGCAGCTTAGGGGGGGAGGGCGCAGATACGCAGTATTTT. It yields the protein CASSLGGEGADTQYF. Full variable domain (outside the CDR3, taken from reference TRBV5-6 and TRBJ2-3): DAGVTQSPTHLIKTRGQQVTLRCSPKSGHDTVSWYQQALGQGPQFIFQYYEEEERQRGNFPDRFSGHQFPNYSSELNVNALLLGDSALYLCASSLGGEGADTQYFGPGTRLTVL.